Sequencing of this TCR beta chain was carried out in a study of shared clonotypes between healthy human individuals. CDR1 is SGHTA and CDR2 is FQGNSA in the germline V gene. This CDR3 spans 13 amino acids. With 5 bases removed from V and 5 bases from J, the gap between germline ends came to 11 bases. The table came from immunoSEQ multiplex PCR; TCRdb's copy has only in-frame clones and leaves some out. The data show 950,000 to 1,300,000 clones, with under 80% seen just once and over 1.3% held by the top ten. Study conclusions and caveats: Depth of sequencing was expected to influence donor clonotype sharing.

Healthy HIV-negative adults without recent acute infections or vaccinations served as donors. It was into CD45RA+ naive and CD45RA-negative memory subsets that the CD4+ cells were split. About this clone: Its antigen remains unidentified.

The clonotype originates from a man aged 18 to 30 in good health. The chain couples TRBV7-2 to TRBJ2-3; D call uncertain. The sample taken for sequencing was memory CD4+ T cells sorted from blood. As to subset: CD45RA-negative fraction. The CDR3: CASSAVGLDTQYF. CDR3 coding DNA: TGTGCCAGCAGCGCCGTTGGGTTAGATACGCAGTATTTT.